The rows below give T cell receptor beta chains drawn from one sample of a study of blood T cell repertoires in COVID-19. The protocol was immunoSEQ multiplex PCR, while the TCRdb copy is restricted to in-frame clones and leaves out a portion. The sample lists about 160,000 clones, about 74% occurring once. Sequenced: peripheral blood. These receptor sequences come from a man between 60 and 75 years old with acute or convalescent COVID-19. CDR3s include the opening cysteine and the closing phenylalanine or tryptophan. Fields, in order: V gene, D gene, clone size, J gene, CDR3 protein, CDR3 DNA. The D gene is left open where the match is weak. Expanded clones are given a class, and other clones once, few, many or no size at all.

>TRBV6-2/TRBV6-3|-|-|TRBJ2-2
CASSNPPPGNTGELFF
TGTGCCAGCAGCAACCCGCCGCCAGGGAACACCGGGGAGCTGTTTTTT
>TRBV11-2|TRBD2|-|TRBJ2-5
CASSPRTSGGTQYF
TGTGCCAGCAGCCCGAGGACTAGCGGGGGGACCCAGTACTTC
>TRBV20-1|-|-|TRBJ2-5
CSARVQETQYF
TGCAGTGCCCGGGTACAAGAGACCCAGTACTTC
>TRBV2|TRBD1|-|TRBJ1-2
CASSGTGGGYTF
TGTGCCAGCAGTGGGACAGGGGGAGGCTACACCTTC
>TRBV6-2/TRBV6-3|-|-|TRBJ1-1
CASSYGGWTEAFF
TGTGCCAGCAGTTACGGGGGCTGGACTGAAGCTTTCTTT
>TRBV2|-|-|TRBJ2-7
CASSEGDRTFYEQYF
TGTGCCAGCAGTGAGGGCGACAGGACATTCTACGAGCAGTACTTC
>TRBV5-8|TRBD2|-|TRBJ2-1
CASSSMQGTRNNEQFF
TGTGCCAGCAGCTCAATGCAGGGGACTAGGAACAATGAGCAGTTCTTC
>TRBV10-3|-|-|TRBJ2-3
CAISEFRGGNTDTQYF
TGTGCCATCAGTGAATTTAGGGGGGGGAATACAGATACGCAGTATTTT
>TRBV7-2|TRBD1|-|TRBJ2-3
CASSFSQGQADTQYF
TGTGCCAGCAGCTTTTCGCAGGGACAGGCAGATACGCAGTATTTT
>TRBV15|TRBD1|-|TRBJ1-2
CATTFDRGPLGYTF
TGTGCCACGACCTTCGACAGGGGCCCTCTTGGCTACACCTTC
>TRBV28|-|-|TRBJ1-2
CASTSGTLYGYTF
TGTGCCAGCACCTCCGGGACACTCTATGGCTACACCTTC
>TRBV11-2|-|-|TRBJ2-5
CASTLGPGGGQETQYF
TGTGCCAGCACCCTAGGGCCCGGGGGAGGCCAAGAGACCCAGTACTTC
>TRBV2|-|once|TRBJ2-3
CASSERQGSSDTQYF
TGTGCCAGCAGTGAACGTCAGGGGAGCTCCGATACGCAGTATTTT
>TRBV19|TRBD1|-|TRBJ2-6
CATQPLRDRGPSGANVLTF
TGTGCCACCCAACCTCTCCGGGACAGGGGGCCATCTGGGGCCAACGTCCTGACTTTC
>TRBV10-1|-|-|TRBJ1-6
CASIWTADSPLHF
TGCGCCAGCATTTGGACAGCGGATTCACCCCTCCACTTT
>TRBV5-1|-|-|TRBJ2-3
CASSAGMGDTQYF
TGCGCCAGCAGCGCGGGGATGGGGGATACGCAGTATTTT
>TRBV30|-|-|TRBJ2-1
CAWSTGNEQFF
TGTGCCTGGAGTACGGGGAATGAGCAGTTCTTC
>TRBV19|TRBD1|-|TRBJ2-2
CASTRRGTANTGELFF
TGTGCCAGTACCCGGAGAGGGACAGCGAACACCGGGGAGCTGTTTTTT
>TRBV30|-|-|TRBJ1-2
CAWSSGVFYGYTF
TGTGCCTGGAGTTCGGGGGTGTTCTATGGCTACACCTTC
>TRBV6-4|TRBD1|-|TRBJ2-7
CASMLTGVSSYEQYF
TGTGCCAGCATGCTGACAGGGGTTAGCTCCTACGAGCAGTACTTC
>TRBV27|TRBD1|-|TRBJ2-7
CASSLKDRGLYEQYF
TGTGCCAGCAGTCTCAAGGACAGGGGGCTATACGAGCAGTACTTC
>TRBV18|-|-|TRBJ2-1
CASSPRGTLNEQFF
TGTGCCAGCTCACCGAGGGGGACCCTCAATGAGCAGTTCTTC
>TRBV7-2|TRBD1|-|TRBJ1-2
CASSRRQGFSDGYTF
TGTGCCAGCAGCAGAAGACAGGGGTTTAGTGACGGCTACACCTTC
>TRBV4-2|-|-|TRBJ2-5
CASSQAPLPGETQYF
TGTGCCAGCAGCCAAGCCCCGTTACCCGGGGAGACCCAGTACTTC
>TRBV5-1|TRBD1|-|TRBJ1-2
CASSHGQGADGYTF
TGCGCCAGCAGCCACGGACAGGGGGCCGATGGCTACACCTTC
>TRBV4-2|-|-|TRBJ1-2
CASSQLSGYGYGYTF
TGTGCCAGCAGCCAGCTATCAGGGTACGGGTATGGCTACACCTTC
>TRBV5-4|TRBD1|-|TRBJ1-2
CASSSTRDRAVRGYTF
TGTGCCAGCAGCAGCACCCGGGACAGGGCGGTACGGGGCTACACCTTC
>TRBV6-1|TRBD1|once|TRBJ2-7
CASSEVGSGGLYEQYF
TGTGCCAGCAGTGAAGTCGGGTCAGGGGGCCTCTACGAGCAGTACTTC
>TRBV14|TRBD1|-|TRBJ2-1
CASSQVGTGFNEQFF
TGTGCCAGCAGCCAAGTAGGGACAGGATTCAATGAGCAGTTCTTC
>TRBV3-1/TRBV3-2|TRBD1|-|TRBJ1-4
CASSPPTGDNEKLFF
TGTGCCAGCAGCCCCCCGACAGGGGATAATGAAAAACTGTTTTTT
>TRBV10-3|-|-|TRBJ1-1
CAIRTARGGTEAFF
TGTGCCATCAGGACCGCCCGGGGGGGCACTGAAGCTTTCTTT